This T cell receptor (beta chain) was sequenced during a study of CD8 T cells in ankylosing spondylitis. The V gene lost 5 bases and the J gene lost 14 bases, with 15 bases spanning the gap. This CDR3 is built from 11 residues. Germline loops: CDR1 SEHNR, CDR2 FQNEAQ (reference sequence). In making TCR beta libraries, quantitative 5'-RACE with molecular barcodes was used. TCRdb re-called the 5' RACE reads through MiXCR, storing one row per CDR3 protein. The repertoire consists of roughly 240,000 distinct CDR3 sequences, with over 30% occurring once and the leading ten covering about 4%. Sequences were obtained from blood, either unsorted or a sorted T cell fraction (not recorded which). V is TRBV7-9 and J is TRBJ1-2; TRBD1 is a possible D gene (5 bases). This receptor was taken from a male donor with ankylosing spondylitis or in good health (not recorded which). The CDR3 sequence: CASSPTAAGTF. The DNA for the CDR3 is TGTGCCAGCAGCCCGACAGCCGCGGGGACCTTC.